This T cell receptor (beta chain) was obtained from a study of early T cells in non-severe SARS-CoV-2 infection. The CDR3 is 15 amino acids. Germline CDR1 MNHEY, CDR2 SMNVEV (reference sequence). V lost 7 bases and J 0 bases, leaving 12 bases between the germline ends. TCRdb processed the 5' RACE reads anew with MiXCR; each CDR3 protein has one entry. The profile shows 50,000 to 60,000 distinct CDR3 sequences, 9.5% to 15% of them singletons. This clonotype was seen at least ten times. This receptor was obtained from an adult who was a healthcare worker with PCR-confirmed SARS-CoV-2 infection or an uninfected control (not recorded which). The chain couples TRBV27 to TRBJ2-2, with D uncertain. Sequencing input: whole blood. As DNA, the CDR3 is TGTGCCAGCACCCCGTTGGATACGAACACCGGGGAGCTGTTTTTT. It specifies CASTPLDTNTGELFF.